A selection of T cell receptor beta chains follows, all from one sample in a study of T cells in tumors and immune-related adverse events. The method was immunoSEQ multiplex PCR; TCRdb's version includes in-frame clones alone and lacks a portion of them. Here the sample spans about 4,900 clones, roughly 61% being singletons. The sample was gut tissue, taken from a patient treated with anti-PD-1 therapy. Receptors originate from a female donor with metastatic renal cell carcinoma. CDR3s include the opening cysteine and the closing phenylalanine or tryptophan. D genes are given only for firm matches. Some rows have no size entry. The others give once, few or many, or a class for an expanded clone.

v_gene: TRBV6-1; j_gene: TRBJ2-3; d_gene: TRBD1; abundance: NA; CDR3aa: CASSLDRANTQYF; CDR3nt: TGTGCCAGCAGTTTGGACAGGGCCAATACGCAGTATTTT
v_gene: TRBV6-5; j_gene: TRBJ1-5; d_gene: NA; abundance: NA; CDR3aa: CASSVGQSGQPQHF; CDR3nt: TGTGCCAGCAGTGTCGGCCAGTCGGGCCAGCCCCAGCATTTT
v_gene: TRBV21-1; j_gene: TRBJ2-5; d_gene: NA; abundance: NA; CDR3aa: CASGGQLLETQYF; CDR3nt: TGTGCCAGCGGGGGACAGTTATTAGAGACCCAGTACTTC
v_gene: TRBV11-2; j_gene: TRBJ1-5; d_gene: NA; abundance: NA; CDR3aa: CASSLSLGQGQPQHF; CDR3nt: TGTGCCAGCAGCTTAAGTTTGGGCCAGGGGCAGCCCCAGCATTTT
v_gene: TRBV5-1; j_gene: TRBJ2-5; d_gene: TRBD2; abundance: NA; CDR3aa: CASSLVAGVQETQYF; CDR3nt: TGCGCCAGCAGCTTGGTCGCGGGAGTCCAAGAGACCCAGTACTTC
v_gene: TRBV7-2; j_gene: TRBJ2-3; d_gene: TRBD2; abundance: NA; CDR3aa: CASSFSGGAGTDTQYF; CDR3nt: TGTGCCAGCAGCTTTAGCGGGGGGGCCGGGACAGATACGCAGTATTTT
v_gene: TRBV27; j_gene: TRBJ1-4; d_gene: NA; abundance: few; CDR3aa: CASSLAGGWDEKLFF; CDR3nt: TGTGCCAGCAGTCTAGCCGGGGGATGGGACGAAAAACTGTTTTTT
v_gene: TRBV18; j_gene: TRBJ1-1; d_gene: TRBD1; abundance: NA; CDR3aa: CASSYRDRAFF; CDR3nt: TGTGCCAGCTCGTACAGGGACAGGGCTTTCTTT
v_gene: TRBV18; j_gene: TRBJ2-5; d_gene: NA; abundance: NA; CDR3aa: CASSPRGESWTQYF; CDR3nt: TGTGCCAGCTCACCCAGGGGGGAGTCCTGGACCCAGTACTTC
v_gene: TRBV7-7; j_gene: TRBJ2-5; d_gene: TRBD2; abundance: NA; CDR3aa: CASSQSGSRETQYF; CDR3nt: TGTGCTAGCAGCCAAAGCGGGAGTCGGGAGACCCAGTACTTC
v_gene: TRBV2; j_gene: TRBJ1-2; d_gene: NA; abundance: once; CDR3aa: CASSELYGYTF; CDR3nt: TGTGCCAGCAGTGAGCTCTATGGCTACACCTTC
v_gene: TRBV6-1; j_gene: TRBJ1-1; d_gene: TRBD1; abundance: NA; CDR3aa: CASRANRGDTEAFF; CDR3nt: TGTGCCAGCAGGGCCAACAGGGGGGACACTGAAGCTTTCTTT
v_gene: TRBV28; j_gene: TRBJ2-3; d_gene: TRBD1; abundance: NA; CDR3aa: CAILGQGITNTQYF; CDR3nt: TGTGCCATCCTCGGACAGGGGATCACAAATACGCAGTATTTT
v_gene: TRBV4-1; j_gene: TRBJ2-5; d_gene: TRBD1; abundance: NA; CDR3aa: CASSQGDRGRQETQYF; CDR3nt: TGCGCCAGCAGCCAAGGAGACAGGGGGCGCCAAGAGACCCAGTACTTC
v_gene: TRBV30; j_gene: TRBJ1-1; d_gene: NA; abundance: NA; CDR3aa: CAWSGGRGMNTEAFF; CDR3nt: TGTGCCTGGAGTGGGGGCAGGGGTATGAACACTGAAGCTTTCTTT
v_gene: TRBV25-1; j_gene: TRBJ2-1; d_gene: TRBD1; abundance: NA; CDR3aa: CASRDADRGYSYNEQFF; CDR3nt: TGTGCCAGCAGGGATGCAGACAGGGGCTACTCCTACAATGAGCAGTTCTTC
v_gene: TRBV7-9; j_gene: TRBJ1-3; d_gene: TRBD1; abundance: few; CDR3aa: CASSGEGAAFSGNTIYF; CDR3nt: TGTGCCAGCAGCGGGGAGGGGGCGGCCTTCTCTGGAAACACCATATATTTT
v_gene: TRBV6-1; j_gene: TRBJ1-3; d_gene: NA; abundance: NA; CDR3aa: CASSSGALSGNTIYF; CDR3nt: TGTGCCAGCAGTTCGGGGGCTCTCTCTGGAAACACCATATATTTT
v_gene: TRBV7-9; j_gene: TRBJ2-7; d_gene: NA; abundance: NA; CDR3aa: CASSLAYATQEHEQYF; CDR3nt: TGTGCCAGCAGCTTAGCCTACGCGACCCAAGAGCACGAGCAGTACTTC
v_gene: TRBV4-3; j_gene: TRBJ2-6; d_gene: NA; abundance: few; CDR3aa: CASSQDGLEGSGANVLTF; CDR3nt: TGCGCCAGCAGCCAAGACGGGCTTGAGGGCTCTGGGGCCAACGTCCTGACTTTC
v_gene: TRBV6-1; j_gene: TRBJ2-7; d_gene: TRBD1; abundance: NA; CDR3aa: CASLRDRRYEQYF; CDR3nt: TGTGCCAGCTTAAGGGACAGGCGGTACGAGCAGTACTTC
v_gene: TRBV5-6; j_gene: TRBJ1-1; d_gene: NA; abundance: few; CDR3aa: CASSDVDRMNTEAFF; CDR3nt: TGTGCCAGCAGCGATGTGGACAGAATGAACACTGAAGCTTTCTTT